Below, 31 T cell receptor beta chains from the same sample are listed, as sequenced in a study of blood T cell repertoires in COVID-19. Generated by immunoSEQ multiplex PCR, the TCRdb table keeps only in-frame clones and is missing some. The profile shows around 320,000 clones, 88% of them singletons. Source material: peripheral blood. These receptors were obtained from a woman aged 25 to 45 who had recovered from COVID-19.

V usage is TRBV28 and J usage is TRBJ2-3, with TRBD1 as a possible D gene (6 bases). The germline CDR1 and CDR2 sequences are MDHEN and SYDVKM. CDR3 size: 15 residues. Trimming removed 6 bases from V and 2 bases from J, with 15 bases in between. The chain's CDR3 is CASRVQGDHTDTQYF. The CDR3 DNA reads as TGTGCCAGCAGAGTACAGGGAGATCACACAGATACGCAGTATTTT.

The V gene is TRBV10-3, the J gene TRBJ2-1, with TRBD2 as a possible D gene (6 bases). Trimming shortened V by 7 bases and J by 0 bases, and 13 bases separated the two germline ends. The germline V gene has CDR1 ENHRY and CDR2 SYGVKD. The CDR3 loop spans 15 amino acids. The CDR3 sequence is CAINGGLSSYNEQFF. The CDR3 DNA follows: TGTGCCATCAACGGGGGACTTAGCTCCTACAATGAGCAGTTCTTC.

The CDR3 bases are TGTGCCACCAGTGATCCAAACAGCTGGGAGATTTCGACGCAGTATTTT. It encodes CATSDPNSWEISTQYF. The V and J genes are TRBV24-1 and TRBJ2-3, with D perhaps matching TRBD2 (5 bases). V was cut by 3 bases and J by 9 bases, with 21 bases left in between. This CDR3 has 16 amino acids. CDR1 is KGHDR, CDR2 SFDVKD, per germline.

This chain connects TRBV10-3 to TRBJ1-1, with TRBD1 matching over 7 bases. V gave up 7 bases and J gave up 3 bases; unmatched junction bases: 5. The CDR3 has 13 residues. Per the germline V gene, CDR1 is ENHRY and CDR2 is SYGVKD. In nucleotides, the CDR3 is TGTGCCATCACTAGAGGACAGGACACTGAAGCTTTCTTT. It yields the protein CAITRGQDTEAFF.

This chain joins TRBV6-2 or TRBV6-3 and TRBJ1-5, with TRBD1 matching 7 bases. The CDR3 consists of 18 residues. Germline values: CDR1 MNHEY, CDR2 SVGEGT. V gave up 3 bases and J gave up 6 bases; unmatched junction bases: 17. The CDR3 loop is CASSYDYSEQGFSQPQHF. The CDR3 DNA is TGTGCCAGCAGTTATGACTATTCGGAACAGGGGTTCAGTCAGCCCCAGCATTTT.

This rearrangement joins TRBV30 to TRBJ1-1; D possibly corresponds to TRBD1 (5 bases). CDR3 length: 12 residues. Trimming took off 0 bases at V and 7 bases at J, with 9 bases between the two ends. Germline V lookup: CDR1 GTSNPN, CDR2 SVGIG (reference sequence). This CDR3 reads CAWSVPGLEAFF. In DNA, the CDR3 is TGTGCCTGGAGTGTTCCGGGACTTGAAGCTTTCTTT.

V and J are TRBV11-2 and TRBJ2-7; unclear D gene. The CDR3 is 13 amino acids. The germline CDR1 and CDR2 sequences are SGHAT and FQNNGV. Trimming removed 0 bases from V and 6 bases from J, with 9 bases in between. Here the CDR3 reads CASSLDLFGEQYF. In DNA form, the CDR3 reads TGTGCCAGCAGCTTAGATTTGTTCGGCGAGCAGTACTTC. Looking up the rest from reference TRBV11-2 and TRBJ2-7 gives the full variable domain: EAGVAQSPRYKIIEKRQSVAFWCNPISGHATLYWYQQILGQGPKLLIQFQNNGVVDDSQLPKDRFSAERLKGVDSTLKIQPAKLEDSAVYLCASSLDLFGEQYFGPGTRLTVT.

This clone was detected once. In DNA form, the CDR3 reads TGTGCCAGCAGTTCGACTCCTTCACCCCTCCACTTT. Protein sequence: CASSSTPSPLHF. The chain combines TRBV28 with TRBJ1-6; D is undetermined. Trimming took off 4 bases at V and 9 bases at J, with 7 bases between the two ends. This CDR3 comprises 12 residues. In germline, CDR1 is MDHEN, CDR2 SYDVKM.

This chain links TRBV7-9 with TRBJ2-2; weak D call: TRBD1 (6 bases). CDR1 and CDR2 from the germline V gene are SEHNR and FQNEAQ (reference sequence). V lost 6 bases, J lost 2 bases, and 10 bases lay in between. The CDR3 covers 14 residues. CDR3: CASRPGANTGELFF. The CDR3 DNA reads as TGTGCCAGCAGGCCAGGGGCTAACACCGGGGAGCTGTTTTTT.

This clone was recorded once. The CDR3: CASSSQPQETQYF. The CDR3 nucleotides are TGTGCCAGCAGCTCACAACCCCAAGAGACCCAGTACTTC. This chain links TRBV5-4 with TRBJ2-5; D gene ambiguous. Between the trimmed V and J ends, which lost 3 bases and 1 base, there was a span of 7 bases. The CDR3 is made up of 13 amino acids. Germline CDR1 is SGHNT and CDR2 is YYREEE (reference sequence). Together with reference TRBV5-4 and TRBJ2-5, the CDR3 gives the full variable domain: ETGVTQSPTHLIKTRGQQVTLRCSSQSGHNTVSWYQQALGQGPQFIFQYYREEENGRGNFPPRFSGLQFPNYSSELNVNALELDDSALYLCASSSQPQETQYFGPGTRLLVL.

V usage is TRBV5-1 and J usage is TRBJ1-1; TRBD1 might be the D (6 bases). Germline V CDR1 and CDR2: SGHRS, YFSETQ. V was cut by 0 bases and J by 4 bases, with 13 bases left in between. This CDR3 is built from 15 residues. CDR3 coding DNA: TGCGCCAGCAGCTTGGCAGCAGGGGTTAGCACTGAAGCTTTCTTT. Residues: CASSLAAGVSTEAFF.

This clone was seen a single time. The chain couples TRBV6-5 to TRBJ1-2, with D uncertain. Germline CDR1 MNHEY, CDR2 SVGAGI. Trimming took off 6 bases at V and 4 bases at J, with 12 bases between the two ends. CDR3 length equals 13 residues. CDR3 protein: CASRAVKRYGYTF. CDR3 nucleotide sequence: TGTGCCAGCAGGGCGGTCAAACGCTATGGCTACACCTTC.

The chain joins TRBV19 to TRBJ1-1, with 7 nucleotides matching TRBD1. Germline V gene data show CDR1 as LNHDA and CDR2 as SQIVND (reference sequence). Trimming removed 7 bases from V and 5 bases from J; junction bases left unmatched: 22. The CDR3 extends over 18 amino acids. The CDR3 sequence is CASTRPRTGEFYGTEAFF. The CDR3 DNA is TGTGCCAGTACCAGGCCCCGCACAGGGGAATTTTACGGGACTGAAGCTTTCTTT.

This chain connects TRBV5-4 to TRBJ2-7; D is unclear. Deletions cut 0 bases from V and 0 bases from J, with 10 bases between. CDR3 length: 15 amino acids. Germline values: CDR1 SGHNT, CDR2 YYREEE (reference sequence). As DNA, the CDR3 is TGTGCCAGCAGCTTGGAACAGACGAGCTCCTACGAGCAGTACTTC. It yields the protein CASSLEQTSSYEQYF.

V usage is TRBV28 and J usage is TRBJ2-4; TRBD2 aligns across 9 bases. The V gene's germline CDR1 is MDHEN and CDR2 SYDVKM. V lost 5 bases, J lost 9 bases, and 8 bases stayed unmatched. This CDR3 region has 14 residues. The CDR3 is CASSPGSGGGIQYF. The DNA of the CDR3 is TGTGCCAGCAGTCCTGGTAGCGGGGGTGGCATTCAGTACTTC.

The chain carries TRBV19 and TRBJ2-7, with 7 bases matching TRBD2. Germline V gene sequence: CDR1 LNHDA, CDR2 SQIVND (reference sequence). The V and J ends lost 6 bases and 2 bases, in that order; junction bases with no gene match: 10. The CDR3 is 15 amino acids. Here the CDR3 DNA reads TGTGCCAGTAGAAGCGAAGGCCGGGGGGCCTACGAGCAGTACTTC. Residues: CASRSEGRGAYEQYF. The full variable domain, rest sourced from reference TRBV19 and TRBJ2-7, is DGGITQSPKYLFRKEGQNVTLSCEQNLNHDAMYWYRQDPGQGLRLIYYSQIVNDFQKGDIAEGYSVSREKKESFPLTVTSAQKNPTAFYLCASRSEGRGAYEQYFGPGTRLTVT.

The chain uses TRBV11-1 and TRBJ2-7, with D possibly TRBD1 on 6 matching bases. Germline loops: CDR1 SGHAT, CDR2 FQDESV (reference sequence). V lost 1 base, J lost 4 bases, and 8 bases lay in between. The CDR3 length is 13 residues. This chain's CDR3 is CASSLDTGYEQYF. The CDR3 nucleotides read TGTGCCAGCAGCTTAGATACAGGGTACGAGCAGTACTTC.

The CDR3 here is CASSFGQGGPLHF. CDR3 DNA sequence: TGTGCCAGCAGTTTCGGACAGGGGGGACCCCTCCACTTT. This chain links TRBV28 with TRBJ1-6; 10 bases line up with TRBD1. Trimming cost V 3 bases and J 12 bases; bases outside gene matches: 2. This CDR3 is 13 amino acids long. Germline lookup yields CDR1 MDHEN and CDR2 SYDVKM.

The rearrangement uses TRBV27 and TRBJ2-2, with D perhaps matching TRBD1 (6 bases). V was clipped by 2 bases and J by 3 bases, with 10 bases between them. This CDR3 spans 15 amino acids. The germline CDR1 and CDR2 sequences are MNHEY and SMNVEV (reference sequence). The CDR3 loop is CASSLARGDTGELFF. The DNA for the CDR3 is TGTGCCAGCAGTTTAGCCAGGGGCGACACCGGGGAGCTGTTTTTT.

In this sample, this clone turned up once. This chain joins TRBV30 and TRBJ2-1; 11 bases map to TRBD1. V dropped 4 bases and J dropped 3; count of bases not matched to a gene: 2. This CDR3 has 14 amino acids. CDR1 and CDR2 (germline): GTSNPN, SVGIG (reference sequence). The chain's CDR3 is CAWTGTGGYNEQFF. The CDR3 coding sequence is TGTGCCTGGACCGGGACAGGGGGCTACAATGAGCAGTTCTTC.

V usage is TRBV19 and J usage is TRBJ1-2; no clear D gene. There are 17 residues in the CDR3. In germline, CDR1 is LNHDA, CDR2 SQIVND (reference sequence). Trimming took off 2 bases at V and 0 bases at J, with 16 bases between the two ends. This chain's CDR3 is CASSISEEVSSNYGYTF. CDR3 in DNA: TGTGCCAGTAGTATATCAGAGGAGGTCAGCTCTAACTATGGCTACACCTTC.

In regard to this clone: In the same sample, other DNA sequences code for this CDR3. The rearrangement links TRBV19 to TRBJ1-2; D is perhaps TRBD1 (6 bases). The CDR3 covers 14 residues. The ends were cut back, 3 bases at V and 2 bases at J, with 10 bases in the middle. Germline V lookup: CDR1 LNHDA, CDR2 SQIVND (reference sequence). CDR3 sequence: CASSIGRGNYGYTF. The CDR3 DNA is TGTGCCAGTAGTATTGGCAGGGGCAACTATGGCTACACCTTC.

This clone was seen a single time. The J gene is TRBJ1-4, the V gene TRBV5-1; D unclear. The V end was cut by 2 bases, the J end by 5 bases, with 7 bases between. Germline-derived CDR1 and CDR2 are SGHRS and YFSETQ. CDR3 size: 13 residues. CDR3 in amino acids: CASSLQQNEKLFF. The CDR3 coding sequence is TGCGCCAGCAGCTTACAGCAAAATGAAAAACTGTTTTTT.

The rearrangement joins TRBV19 to TRBJ1-2, with a weak D call TRBD1 (6 bases). CDR1 LNHDA and CDR2 SQIVND come from the germline V gene (reference sequence). This CDR3 has 14 residues. Trimming took 8 bases from V and 2 from J, leaving 15 bases between them. The CDR3 here is CASSYREINYGYTF. In DNA form, the CDR3 reads TGTGCCAGTTCTTACAGGGAAATAAACTATGGCTACACCTTC.

The CDR3 region has the DNA TGTGCCAGCAGCTTAGGACTAGCGGGTGCGGATACGCAGTATTTT. It is translated as CASSLGLAGADTQYF. The J gene is TRBJ2-3, the V gene TRBV7-2; 10 bases are a match to TRBD2. With V trimmed by 1 base and J by 6 bases, 4 bases remained unmatched. CDR3 length equals 15 residues. Germline V gene data show CDR1 as SGHTA and CDR2 as FQGNSA.

The gene calls are TRBV9 and TRBJ2-1, with D perhaps TRBD2 (6 bases). The CDR3 runs 15 residues. Germline V CDR1 and CDR2: SGDLS, YYNGEE. V was pared by 0 bases and J by 7 bases, with 14 bases between. CDR3 bases: TGTGCCAGCAGCGTAGGGGTAGCGGAAGTAAATGAGCAGTTCTTC. Amino acid sequence: CASSVGVAEVNEQFF.

In this sample, this clone turned up once. The V gene is TRBV2, the J gene TRBJ2-7, with D possibly matching TRBD2 (7 bases). Germline lookup yields CDR1 SNHLY and CDR2 FYNNEI. The CDR3 length is 16 residues. V was cut by 6 bases and J by 2 bases, with 20 bases left in between. The CDR3 sequence: CASRLSRGGHPYEQYF. CDR3 DNA: TGTGCCAGCAGGCTATCCCGCGGGGGACACCCCTACGAGCAGTACTTC.

In the case of this clone: This specimen includes other DNA sequences encoding the same CDR3. The genes are TRBV5-1 and TRBJ1-6; possible D gene TRBD1, 6 bases. Trimming removed 1 base at V and 5 bases at J, with 10 bases between. Germline values: CDR1 SGHRS, CDR2 YFSETQ. The CDR3 covers 15 residues. CDR3 residues: CASSLTGQNNSPLHF. The CDR3 bases are TGCGCCAGCAGCTTGACAGGGCAGAATAATTCACCCCTCCACTTT.

On this clone: In the same sample, other DNA sequences code for this CDR3. J is TRBJ1-5 and V is TRBV30, with D maybe TRBD1 (5 bases). V was pared by 0 bases and J by 4 bases, with 7 bases between. Per the germline V gene, CDR1 is GTSNPN and CDR2 is SVGIG (reference sequence). The CDR3 covers 13 residues. CDR3 coding DNA: TGTGCCTGGAGTGTACGGGGGAATCAGCCCCAGCATTTT. Protein sequence: CAWSVRGNQPQHF.

The V gene is TRBV7-3, the J gene TRBJ1-1; D ambiguous. The CDR3 extends over 13 amino acids. Between the trimmed V and J ends, which lost 2 bases and 2 bases, there was a span of 6 bases. Germline V gene data show CDR1 as SGHTA and CDR2 as FQGTGA. CDR3 DNA: TGTGCCAGCAGCTTATTCCCAAACACTGAAGCTTTCTTT. Translating gives CASSLFPNTEAFF.

The V call is TRBV6-1, the J call TRBJ2-1; no clear D. The germline gives CDR1 MNHNS, CDR2 SASEGT. Deletions cut 3 bases from V and 2 bases from J, with 17 bases between. This CDR3 has 17 amino acids. The DNA of the CDR3 is TGTGCCAGCAGTGATTACTGGCCGAAAGACACCTACAATGAGCAGTTCTTC. Translating gives CASSDYWPKDTYNEQFF.